This T cell receptor (beta chain) was found in a study of blood T cell repertoires in COVID-19. Study details: Italy, Spain and the United States were the sources of the convalescent and acute COVID-19 samples. In each case, the material was cDNA or gDNA derived from T cells, B-cell-depleted T cells, or PBMCs.

Trimming at V came to 1 base and at J to 0 bases, leaving 2 bases not matched to a gene. This CDR3 contains 14 residues. Germline lookup yields CDR1 GTSNPN and CDR2 SVGIG (reference sequence). Original analysis: Amplified reference gene primers provided the basis for estimating nucleated cell counts. The method was immunoSEQ multiplex PCR; TCRdb's version includes in-frame clones alone and lacks a portion of them. Clone size and the V and J calls come from that table; the DNA yielded D and trimming. The sample consists of approximately 44,000 clones, about 86% of them appearing once. The rearrangement joins TRBV30 to TRBJ1-2; 7 bases align to TRBD1. Source material: peripheral blood. The sequence was obtained from a human donor in a cohort sampled during active COVID-19. In nucleotides, the CDR3 is TGTGCCTGGAGTGAGGGGGCAGCTAACTATGGCTACACCTTC. Translation: CAWSEGAANYGYTF.